Presented here are 30 T cell receptor beta chains from one specimen sequenced in a study of T cell responses to AZD1222 COVID-19 vaccine. Clones were read by immunoSEQ multiplex PCR, and TCRdb kept only the in-frame ones, dropping some. Among around 140,000 clones listed, 70% to 90% were seen once. The sample consisted of peripheral blood, taken 28 days after the second dose of the MenACWY control vaccine. The receptors derive from an adult who received the MenACWY meningococcal vaccine as a control.

The chain combines TRBV7-3 with TRBJ2-1, with TRBD1 matching over 9 bases. Germline V gene lookup returns CDR1 SGHTA and CDR2 FQGTGA. The CDR3 is made up of 15 amino acids. The J segment lost 3 bases and the V segment lost 2 bases, leaving 2 bases of the junction unmatched. CDR3 sequence (DNA): TGTGCCAGCAGCTTAGGGACAGGGAACTACAATGAGCAGTTCTTC. Translating gives CASSLGTGNYNEQFF. Using reference TRBV7-3 and TRBJ2-1 for the parts outside the CDR3, the full variable domain is GAGVSQTPSNKVTEKGKYVELRCDPISGHTALYWYRQSLGQGPEFLIYFQGTGAADDSGLPNDRFFAVRPEGSVSTLKIQRTERGDSAVYLCASSLGTGNYNEQFFGPGTRLTVL.

This clone was seen a few times. The CDR3 sequence is CASSLELHSYEQYF. In nucleotides, the CDR3 is TGTGCCAGCAGCTTAGAACTGCACTCCTACGAGCAGTACTTC. The genes are TRBV11-3 and TRBJ2-7; D is unresolved. Trimming took 0 bases from V and 0 from J, leaving 6 bases between them. The CDR3 consists of 14 residues. CDR1 and CDR2 from the germline V gene are SGHNT and YENEEA.

The V gene is TRBV6-5, the J gene TRBJ2-2; D gene uncertain. CDR1 is MNHEY, CDR2 SVGAGI, per germline. Deletions cut 2 bases from V and 4 bases from J, with 8 bases between. The CDR3 is made up of 14 amino acids. The CDR3 nucleotides read TGTGCCAGCAGTTACCTATTCGGCACCGGGGAGCTGTTTTTT. Its translation: CASSYLFGTGELFF.

The chain links TRBV10-3 to TRBJ1-2, with no clear D. The germline CDR1 and CDR2 sequences are ENHRY and SYGVKD. The CDR3 contains 15 residues. Trimming shortened V by 0 bases and J by 5 bases, and 13 bases separated the two germline ends. The CDR3 is CAISESRRGMYGYTF. In nucleotides, the CDR3 is TGTGCCATCAGTGAGTCCCGACGGGGTATGTATGGCTACACCTTC.

The chain has TRBV7-3 and TRBJ2-6, with D perhaps given as TRBD1 or TRBD2 (5 bases each). Trimming shortened V by 8 bases and J by 13 bases, and 15 bases separated the two germline ends. The CDR3 extends over 12 amino acids. Germline V lookup: CDR1 SGHTA, CDR2 FQGTGA. The CDR3 bases are TGTGCCAGCGGGGACGGTGGTCAGGTCCTGACTTTC. This translates into CASGDGGQVLTF.

This chain links TRBV27 with TRBJ1-1, with TRBD1 matching over 8 bases. The CDR3 spans 14 residues. The ends lost 8 bases at V and 3 bases at J; junction bases unmatched: 8. Germline assignment: CDR1 MNHEY and CDR2 SMNVEV (reference sequence). This CDR3 is CASRNTGGDTEAFF. The CDR3 DNA is TGTGCCAGCCGTAACACAGGGGGGGACACTGAAGCTTTCTTT.

This chain links TRBV7-2 with TRBJ1-2; 12 nucleotides align to TRBD1. The CDR3 extends over 15 amino acids. CDR1 is SGHTA and CDR2 is FQGNSA in the germline V gene. J was trimmed by 4 bases and V by 5 bases; bases with no gene match: 5. The CDR3 is CASSPGQGATYGYTF. CDR3 coding DNA: TGTGCCAGCAGCCCGGGACAGGGGGCTACCTATGGCTACACCTTC.

V gene TRBV2 combines with J gene TRBJ1-6, with D possibly TRBD1 on 5 matching bases. Germline V gene sequence: CDR1 SNHLY, CDR2 FYNNEI. This CDR3 spans 14 amino acids. The germline V and J ends were trimmed by 7 bases and 7 bases, with 14 bases remaining between them. In DNA, the CDR3 is TGTGCCAGCAATACGGGACGGACCAATTCACCCCTCCACTTT. As protein: CASNTGRTNSPLHF.

This clone was found a few times. The V call is TRBV7-2, the J call TRBJ2-6, with D uncertain. Germline V CDR1 and CDR2: SGHTA, FQGNSA. The CDR3 sequence is 15 residues long. V shed 3 bases and J shed 4 bases, with 10 bases lying between them. The CDR3 here is CASSFGWPGANVLTF. In nucleotides, the CDR3 is TGTGCCAGCAGCTTCGGCTGGCCCGGGGCCAACGTCCTGACTTTC.

V is TRBV24-1 and J is TRBJ1-2; D gene ambiguous. There are 11 residues in the CDR3. Trimming removed 3 bases at V and 6 bases at J, with 4 bases between. CDR1 is KGHDR and CDR2 is SFDVKD in the germline V gene. Written as DNA, the CDR3 is TGTGCCACCAGTGATGGGAATGGCTACACCTTC. It translates to CATSDGNGYTF.

This chain connects TRBV10-1 to TRBJ1-5, with 8 bases matching TRBD1. V trimming: 2 bases; J trimming: 4 bases; junction bases outside the gene matches: 7. Germline V gene data show CDR1 as WNHNN and CDR2 as SYGVQD (reference sequence). CDR3 length equals 16 residues. This chain's CDR3 is CASSEGTGGKNQPQHF. The CDR3 DNA reads TGCGCCAGCAGTGAGGGAACAGGGGGAAAAAATCAGCCCCAGCATTTT.

J is TRBJ2-3 and V is TRBV27; 12 nucleotides line up with TRBD2. This CDR3 region has 19 residues. The V gene end was trimmed by 5 bases and the J gene end by 2 bases; junction bases not matched to a gene: 14. Germline assignment: CDR1 MNHEY and CDR2 SMNVEV (reference sequence). The CDR3 sequence: CASSATFRGLAGLTDTQYF. Here the CDR3 DNA reads TGTGCCAGCAGTGCCACTTTCCGGGGACTAGCGGGCCTCACAGATACGCAGTATTTT.

The chain employs TRBV28 and TRBJ2-7, with 10 bases matching TRBD2. This CDR3 contains 15 residues. Germline loops: CDR1 MDHEN, CDR2 SYDVKM. The junction had 6 bases not matched to a gene; V was cut back by 5 bases and J by 2 bases. CDR3 residues: CASSPPGLAPYEQYF. The CDR3 nucleotides read TGTGCCAGCAGTCCTCCGGGACTAGCGCCCTACGAGCAGTACTTC.

This chain joins TRBV2 and TRBJ2-5; unclear D gene. Per germline, CDR1 SNHLY and CDR2 FYNNEI. The CDR3 runs 11 residues. The V and J ends lost 5 bases and 1 base respectively, with 2 bases between them. The CDR3 DNA follows: TGTGCCAGCAGTACCCAAGAGACCCAGTACTTC. As protein: CASSTQETQYF.

The chain carries TRBV7-2 and TRBJ1-2; 9 positions agree with TRBD1. Germline assignment: CDR1 SGHTA and CDR2 FQGNSA. This CDR3 comprises 17 residues. With V trimmed by 0 bases and J by 1 base, 6 bases remained unmatched. The chain's CDR3 is CASSLADRGDSNYGYTF. For the CDR3, the DNA is TGTGCCAGCAGCTTAGCGGACAGGGGCGATAGTAACTATGGCTACACCTTC. Full variable domain (remainder filled in from reference TRBV7-2 and TRBJ1-2): GAGVSQSPSNKVTEKGKDVELRCDPISGHTALYWYRQSLGQGLEFLIYFQGNSAPDKSGLPSDRFSAERTGGSVSTLTIQRTQQEDSAVYLCASSLADRGDSNYGYTFGSGTRLTVV.

The chain combines TRBV6-5 with TRBJ1-2; D unresolved. This CDR3 is 14 amino acids long. Germline CDR1 and CDR2: MNHEY and SVGAGI. V lost 6 bases, J lost 4 bases, and 15 bases lay in between. DNA of the CDR3: TGTGCCAGCAGGGCCTCCAGCTCCCCCTATGGCTACACCTTC. It encodes CASRASSSPYGYTF.

The chain joins TRBV6-5 to TRBJ1-6; 10 bases fit TRBD1. The CDR3 consists of 15 residues. Germline CDR1 reads MNHEY; CDR2 reads SVGAGI. V lost 2 bases and J lost 8; bases outside the gene matches: 3. CDR3 region: CASSYGTGADSPLHF. Here the CDR3 DNA reads TGTGCCAGCAGTTACGGGACAGGGGCTGATTCACCCCTCCACTTT.

J is TRBJ1-1 and V is TRBV19; the D is unclear. The CDR3 spans 18 residues. V dropped 3 bases and J dropped 5 bases, with 25 bases sitting between them. Germline lookup yields CDR1 LNHDA and CDR2 SQIVND (reference sequence). DNA of the CDR3: TGTGCCAGTAGTATTCTCCAATTCGGGCCTCAGAGCTATACTGAAGCTTTCTTT. Its translation: CASSILQFGPQSYTEAFF. Full variable domain (remainder filled in from reference TRBV19 and TRBJ1-1): DGGITQSPKYLFRKEGQNVTLSCEQNLNHDAMYWYRQDPGQGLRLIYYSQIVNDFQKGDIAEGYSVSREKKESFPLTVTSAQKNPTAFYLCASSILQFGPQSYTEAFFGQGTRLTVV.

This chain links TRBV24-1 with TRBJ2-1, with D perhaps assigned TRBD1 or TRBD2 (6 bases each). CDR1 and CDR2 from the germline V gene are KGHDR and SFDVKD. V shed 5 bases and J shed 4 bases, with 14 bases lying between them. This CDR3 spans 15 amino acids. The CDR3 nucleotides are TGTGCCACCAGTGGCGGGACACATCCTTACAATGAGCAGTTCTTC. It encodes CATSGGTHPYNEQFF.

V usage is TRBV3-1 (or the pseudogene TRBV3-2) and J usage is TRBJ1-1; the D is unclear. Germline V lookup: CDR1 LGHDT, CDR2 YNNKEL (reference sequence). This CDR3 contains 13 residues. Trimming shortened V by 3 bases and J by 10 bases, and 15 bases separated the two germline ends. The CDR3 region has the DNA TGTGCCAGCAGCCAGACAAGCTGGATGACAGCTTTCTTT. Translated: CASSQTSWMTAFF.

The V and J genes are TRBV10-3 and TRBJ1-4; D not resolved. This CDR3 contains 13 residues. Germline CDR1 is ENHRY and CDR2 is SYGVKD. The ends were cut back, 4 bases at V and 8 bases at J, with 11 bases in the middle. CDR3 nucleotide sequence: TGTGCCATCAGTGCCCGGACTGGAGAAAAACTGTTTTTT. Protein sequence: CAISARTGEKLFF.

The chain employs TRBV29-1 and TRBJ1-1; D may be TRBD1 (5 bases). Deletions cut 4 bases from V and 6 bases from J, with 15 bases between. This CDR3 has 13 residues. Germline V gene data show CDR1 as SQVTM and CDR2 as ANQGSEA. The CDR3, as DNA: TGCAGCGTTGGTTTTGGGAGGGGCGCTGAAGCTTTCTTT. This translates into CSVGFGRGAEAFF.

The V and J genes are TRBV7-2 and TRBJ1-5, with 11 bases matching TRBD1. The CDR3 length is 19 residues. The V gene end was trimmed by 5 bases and the J gene end by 2 bases; junction bases not matched to a gene: 14. In germline, CDR1 is SGHTA, CDR2 FQGNSA. CDR3 nucleotide sequence: TGTGCCAGCAGCCCTTACCGGGACAGGGGGACCAGTGGCAATCAGCCCCAGCATTTT. Its protein is CASSPYRDRGTSGNQPQHF.

The CDR3 sequence: CASSLSGGSGNTIYF. Written as DNA, the CDR3 is TGTGCCAGCAGCTTGTCAGGGGGCTCTGGAAACACCATATATTTT. The rearrangement joins TRBV7-2 to TRBJ1-3, with 7 positions matching TRBD1. CDR1 is SGHTA and CDR2 is FQGNSA in the germline V gene. V shed 3 bases, J shed 0 bases, and the junction held 2 bases outside the gene matches. The CDR3 length is 15 residues.

By share, this clone counts as large (0.1 to 1%). The J gene is TRBJ2-5, the V gene TRBV5-6; D is uncertain. CDR3 length: 13 residues. Trimming took off 0 bases at V and 5 bases at J, with 8 bases between the two ends. Germline-derived CDR1 and CDR2 are SGHDT and YYEEEE. The CDR3 nucleotides are TGTGCCAGCAGCTTGGTCCTCAGTGAGACCCAGTACTTC. It encodes CASSLVLSETQYF.

V and J are TRBV23-1 and TRBJ1-5, with D possibly TRBD1 on 5 matching bases. TRBV23-1 is designated an ORF whose function remains uncertain. The V end was cut by 0 bases, the J end by 5 bases, with 23 bases between. CDR3 length: 19 residues. The CDR3 is CASSQSRRAGRRVDQPQHF. In DNA form, the CDR3 reads TGCGCCAGCAGTCAATCTAGGAGGGCAGGGCGGAGGGTGGATCAGCCCCAGCATTTT.

This clone occurred once. V is TRBV3-1 (or the pseudogene TRBV3-2) and J is TRBJ2-2; a weak D match, TRBD2 (6 bases). This CDR3 is built from 13 residues. The V end lost 4 bases, the J end lost 6 bases, and 9 bases lay between the germline ends. Germline CDR1 and CDR2: LGHDT and YNNKEL (reference sequence). CDR3 region: CASSRRGSGELFF. The CDR3 DNA is TGTGCCAGCAGCCGTCGGGGGTCCGGGGAGCTGTTTTTT.

The V and J genes are TRBV3-1 (or the pseudogene TRBV3-2) and TRBJ1-5; 9 positions match TRBD1. Per the germline V gene, CDR1 is LGHDT and CDR2 is YNNKEL (reference sequence). The CDR3 has 15 residues. V gave up 5 bases and J gave up 5 bases; unmatched junction bases: 7. CDR3 sequence: CASSRTGDRDQPQHF. CDR3 DNA: TGTGCCAGCAGCAGGACAGGGGACCGTGATCAGCCCCAGCATTTT.

The J gene is TRBJ2-1, the V gene TRBV10-3; TRBD2 aligns across 15 bases. V was pared by 3 bases and J by 7 bases, with 7 bases of the junction left unmatched. The CDR3 extends over 17 amino acids. Germline V gene data show CDR1 as ENHRY and CDR2 as SYGVKD. Here the CDR3 reads CAISDPRTSGRGNEQFF. The CDR3 DNA is TGTGCCATCAGTGATCCCCGGACTAGCGGGAGGGGTAATGAGCAGTTCTTC.

The chain joins TRBV6-6 to TRBJ1-1; 7 nucleotides align to TRBD1. CDR1 is MNHNY and CDR2 is SVGAGI in the germline V gene (reference sequence). The junction had 12 bases not matched to a gene; V was cut back by 2 bases and J by 6 bases. The CDR3 runs 16 residues. CDR3 nucleotides: TGTGCCAGCAGTTACCGCCCCAACACAGGGGTTCCTGAAGCTTTCTTT. This encodes CASSYRPNTGVPEAFF.